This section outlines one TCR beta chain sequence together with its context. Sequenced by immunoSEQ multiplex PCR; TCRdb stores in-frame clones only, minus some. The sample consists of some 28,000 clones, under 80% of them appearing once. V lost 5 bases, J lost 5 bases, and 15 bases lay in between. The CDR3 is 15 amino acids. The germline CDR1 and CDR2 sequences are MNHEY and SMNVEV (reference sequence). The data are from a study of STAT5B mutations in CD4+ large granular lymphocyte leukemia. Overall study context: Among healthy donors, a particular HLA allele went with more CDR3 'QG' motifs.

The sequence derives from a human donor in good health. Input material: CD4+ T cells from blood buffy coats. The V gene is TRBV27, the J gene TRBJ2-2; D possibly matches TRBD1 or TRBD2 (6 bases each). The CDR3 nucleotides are TGTGCCAGCAGTCCGCTCGGAGGGGGGACCGGGGAGCTGTTTTTT. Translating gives CASSPLGGGTGELFF.